The present T cell receptor beta chain was sequenced within a study of T-cell memory formation after mild COVID-19. The study's findings and limits: Nothing showed for sure that second-wave clones peaking on day 37 were SARS-CoV-2 specific. CD4+ contracting clones were found mainly in CM and EM, and CD8+ ones in EMRA.

CDR1 SGDLS and CDR2 YYNGEE come from the germline V gene. The CDR3 is 15 residues long. The V segment lost 7 bases and the J segment 2 bases; nucleotides outside the gene matches: 10. TCRdb fed the 5' RACE reads into MiXCR, producing one record per CDR3 protein. The sample shows about 190,000 distinct CDR3 sequences, about a fifth of them seen only once. This clonotype has more than one count but fewer than ten. The antigen is undetermined. The receptor's source is an adult woman who had mild COVID-19 (a few samples of this study predate the infection). Cell type and time point are not known. J is TRBJ2-5 and V is TRBV9, with 8 bases matching TRBD2. The sample taken for sequencing was PBMCs or a T cell subset sorted from them (not recorded which). CDR3 amino acids: CASGPGGGFQETQYF. CDR3 DNA: TGTGCCAGCGGCCCGGGCGGGGGGTTTCAAGAGACCCAGTACTTC.